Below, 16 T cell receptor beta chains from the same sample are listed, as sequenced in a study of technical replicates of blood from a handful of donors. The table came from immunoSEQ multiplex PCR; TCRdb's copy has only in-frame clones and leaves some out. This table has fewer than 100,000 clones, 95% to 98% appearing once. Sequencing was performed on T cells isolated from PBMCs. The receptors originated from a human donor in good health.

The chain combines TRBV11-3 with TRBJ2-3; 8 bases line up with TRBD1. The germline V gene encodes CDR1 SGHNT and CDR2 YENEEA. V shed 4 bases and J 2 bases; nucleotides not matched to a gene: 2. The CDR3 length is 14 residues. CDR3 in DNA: TGTGCCAGCAGCTGGACAGGGTACACAGATACGCAGTATTTT. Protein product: CASSWTGYTDTQYF.

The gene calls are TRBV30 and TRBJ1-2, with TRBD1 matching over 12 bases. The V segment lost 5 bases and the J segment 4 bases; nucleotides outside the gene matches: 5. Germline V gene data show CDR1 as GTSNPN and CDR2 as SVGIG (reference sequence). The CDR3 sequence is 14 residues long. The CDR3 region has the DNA TGTGCCTGGTTCCGGGACAGGGGGCTCTATGGCTACACCTTC. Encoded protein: CAWFRDRGLYGYTF.

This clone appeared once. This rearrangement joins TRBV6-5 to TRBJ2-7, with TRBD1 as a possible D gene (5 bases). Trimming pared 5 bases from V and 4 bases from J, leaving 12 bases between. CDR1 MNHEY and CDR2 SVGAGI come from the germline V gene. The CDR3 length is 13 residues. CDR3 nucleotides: TGTGCCAGCAGTCATAACAGGATTTACGAGCAGTACTTC. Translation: CASSHNRIYEQYF.

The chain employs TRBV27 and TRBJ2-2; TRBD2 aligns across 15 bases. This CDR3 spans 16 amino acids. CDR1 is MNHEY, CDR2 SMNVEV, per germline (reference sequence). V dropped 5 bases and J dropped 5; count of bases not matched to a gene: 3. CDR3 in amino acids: CASSLGLAGGTGELFF. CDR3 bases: TGTGCCAGCAGTCTCGGACTAGCGGGAGGGACCGGGGAGCTGTTTTTT.

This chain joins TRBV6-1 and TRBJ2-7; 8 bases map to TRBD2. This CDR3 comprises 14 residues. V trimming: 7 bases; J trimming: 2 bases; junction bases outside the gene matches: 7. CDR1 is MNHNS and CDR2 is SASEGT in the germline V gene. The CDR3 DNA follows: TGTGCCAGCAACGGCGGGAGGAGTACCTACGAGCAGTACTTC. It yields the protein CASNGGRSTYEQYF.

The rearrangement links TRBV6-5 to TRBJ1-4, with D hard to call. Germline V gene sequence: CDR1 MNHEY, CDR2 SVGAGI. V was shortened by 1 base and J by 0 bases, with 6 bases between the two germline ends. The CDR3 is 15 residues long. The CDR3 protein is CASSYLESTNEKLFF. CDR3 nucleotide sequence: TGTGCCAGCAGTTACTTGGAGTCAACTAATGAAAAACTGTTTTTT.

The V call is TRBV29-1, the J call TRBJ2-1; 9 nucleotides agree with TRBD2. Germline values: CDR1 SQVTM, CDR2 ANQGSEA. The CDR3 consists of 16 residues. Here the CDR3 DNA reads TGCAGGGTCGGGGCGGGAGGGCCCTGGGCGGGGAATGAGCAGTTCTTC. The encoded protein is CRVGAGGPWAGNEQFF.

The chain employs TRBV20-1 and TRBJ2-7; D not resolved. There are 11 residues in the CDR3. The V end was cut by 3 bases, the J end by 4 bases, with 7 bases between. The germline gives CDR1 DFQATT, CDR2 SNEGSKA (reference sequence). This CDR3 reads CSASSGYEQYF. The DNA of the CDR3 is TGCAGTGCTAGTTCCGGTTACGAGCAGTACTTC.

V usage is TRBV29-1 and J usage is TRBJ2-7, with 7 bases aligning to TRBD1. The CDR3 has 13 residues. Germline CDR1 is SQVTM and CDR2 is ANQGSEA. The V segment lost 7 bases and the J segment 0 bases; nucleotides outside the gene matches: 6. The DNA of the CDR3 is TGCAGCGGACGGGACAGCCTCTCCTACGAGCAGTACTTC. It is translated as CSGRDSLSYEQYF.

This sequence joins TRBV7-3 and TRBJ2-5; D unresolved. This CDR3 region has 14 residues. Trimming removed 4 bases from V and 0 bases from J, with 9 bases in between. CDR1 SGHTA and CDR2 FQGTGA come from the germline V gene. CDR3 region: CASSSDKDQETQYF. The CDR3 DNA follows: TGTGCCAGCAGCTCTGACAAGGACCAAGAGACCCAGTACTTC.

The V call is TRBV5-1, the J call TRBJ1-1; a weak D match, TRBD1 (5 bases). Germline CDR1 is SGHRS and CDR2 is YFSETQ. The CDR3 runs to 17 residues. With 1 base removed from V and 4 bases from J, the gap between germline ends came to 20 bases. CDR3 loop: CASSLYGRGGWGTEAFF. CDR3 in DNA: TGCGCCAGCAGCTTGTACGGAAGGGGAGGGTGGGGCACTGAAGCTTTCTTT.

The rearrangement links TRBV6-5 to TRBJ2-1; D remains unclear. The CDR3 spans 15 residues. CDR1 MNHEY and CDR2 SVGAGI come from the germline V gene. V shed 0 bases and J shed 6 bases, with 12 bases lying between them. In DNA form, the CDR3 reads TGTGCCAGCAGTTACTCTCTCGCTAACCGCAATGAGCAGTTCTTC. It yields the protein CASSYSLANRNEQFF.

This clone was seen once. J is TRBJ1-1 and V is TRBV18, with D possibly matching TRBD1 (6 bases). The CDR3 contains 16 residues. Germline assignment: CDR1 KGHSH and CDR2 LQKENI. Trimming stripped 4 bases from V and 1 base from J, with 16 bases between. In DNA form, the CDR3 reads TGTGCCAGCTCACGGTCTAGACAGGACACGAACACTGAAGCTTTCTTT. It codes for CASSRSRQDTNTEAFF.

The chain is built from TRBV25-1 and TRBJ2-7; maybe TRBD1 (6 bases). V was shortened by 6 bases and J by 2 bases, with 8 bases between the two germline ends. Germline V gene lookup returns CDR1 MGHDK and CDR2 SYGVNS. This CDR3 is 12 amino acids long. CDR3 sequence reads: CASRRTAYEQYF. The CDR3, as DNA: TGTGCCAGCAGACGGACAGCCTACGAGCAGTACTTC.

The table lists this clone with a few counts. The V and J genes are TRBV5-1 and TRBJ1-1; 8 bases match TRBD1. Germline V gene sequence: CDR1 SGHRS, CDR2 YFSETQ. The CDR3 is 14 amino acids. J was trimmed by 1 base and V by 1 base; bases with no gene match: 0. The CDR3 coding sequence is TGCGCCAGCAGCTTGACAGGGGGGAACACTGAAGCTTTCTTT. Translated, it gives CASSLTGGNTEAFF.

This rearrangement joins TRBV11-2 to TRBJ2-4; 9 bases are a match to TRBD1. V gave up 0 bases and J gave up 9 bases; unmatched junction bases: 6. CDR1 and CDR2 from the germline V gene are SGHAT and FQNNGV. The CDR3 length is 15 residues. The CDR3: CASSLDGDRVRIQYF. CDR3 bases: TGTGCCAGCAGCTTAGACGGGGACAGGGTCCGCATTCAGTACTTC.